This TCR beta chain was observed in a study of molecular identifiers for immune sequencing clone quantification. The CDR3 is made up of 15 amino acids. With V trimmed by 10 bases and J by 6 bases, 13 bases remained unmatched. Germline V lookup: CDR1 MGHDK, CDR2 SYGVNS. This clonotype was picked up many times. TCRdb independently ran MiXCR on the PCR reads; one entry per CDR3 protein. The table lists tens of thousands of distinct CDR3 sequences, around 27% of them singletons. Sequenced input: naive CD8+ T cells from blood, with Jurkat cell RNA spiked in. The sample's subset: FACS-sorted CD8+CD4-CCR7+CD45RA+ naive T cells. The chain joins TRBV25-1 to TRBJ2-7; TRBD2 aligns across 12 bases. This TCR came from a human donor in good health. Some libraries in this study had Jurkat cell RNA spiked in. The CDR3 sequence: CATQERLAGVREQYF. As DNA, the CDR3 is TGTGCCACCCAGGAGAGACTAGCGGGAGTTCGCGAGCAGTACTTC.